A single sample is the source of the 26 T cell receptor beta chains below, sequenced in a study of CD8 T cells in cerebrospinal fluid in Alzheimer's disease. TCRdb re-called the 10x single-cell sequencing reads and catalogs CDR3 proteins one per entry, DNA excluded. The sample's table shows approximately 1,000 distinct CDR3 sequences. Input material: cerebrospinal fluid. The receptors were sampled from a human donor in good health.

By frequency, this clonotype registers large (0.1 to 1%). The chain couples TRBV14 to TRBJ2-7; the TRBD2 assignment by TCRdb is unverifiable without DNA. The CDR3 extends over 14 amino acids. Germline V gene data show CDR1 as SGHDN and CDR2 as FVKESK. The CDR3 reads CASSQVRGFSEQYF.

V usage is TRBV19 and J usage is TRBJ2-1; TCRdb's D gene call, TRBD2, goes unchecked for lack of DNA. Per germline, CDR1 LNHDA and CDR2 SQIVND (reference sequence). CDR3 length: 13 residues. The chain's CDR3 is CASTSTVGGEQFF.

This clonotype counts as medium-sized (0.01 to 0.1%) by frequency. The chain uses TRBV5-4 and TRBJ2-2; TCRdb's assignment of TRBD2 cannot be checked, as there is no DNA. Germline V CDR1 and CDR2: SGHNT, YYREEE (reference sequence). The length of the CDR3 is 17 residues. The CDR3 sequence is CASSYSRSREGTGELFF.

Frequency places this clonotype as medium-sized. This sequence joins TRBV19 and TRBJ1-5; the TCRdb D gene call, TRBD1, has no DNA to confirm it. CDR1 is LNHDA and CDR2 is SQIVND in the germline V gene (reference sequence). This CDR3 spans 18 amino acids. The CDR3 reads CASSMRPLDSYSNQPQHF.

This clonotype is identified as medium-sized from frequency. The chain combines TRBV20-1 with TRBJ2-5; TCRdb's D gene call, TRBD1, goes unchecked for lack of DNA. Per germline, CDR1 DFQATT and CDR2 SNEGSKA (reference sequence). This CDR3 is built from 15 residues. CDR3 residues: CSARGNAGDSETQYF.

This clonotype is identified as medium-sized from frequency. V and J are TRBV6-5 and TRBJ2-1; checking the TCRdb D call of TRBD1 is not possible without DNA. Per germline, CDR1 MNHEY and CDR2 SVGAGI. The CDR3 covers 17 residues. This CDR3 is CASSSGMGTGVGNEQFF.

This clonotype counts as medium-sized by frequency. This chain's CDR3 is CASSPLTSGHPAGETQYF. The chain is built from TRBV4-1 and TRBJ2-5; TCRdb calls TRBD2, which cannot be checked without DNA. This CDR3 comprises 18 residues. Germline lookup yields CDR1 MGHRA and CDR2 YSYEKL.

The CDR3 loop is CASGGTGGILYEQYF. V gene TRBV2 combines with J gene TRBJ2-7; TCRdb indicates TRBD2, and absent DNA this call remains unverified. Looked up from germline, CDR1 is SNHLY and CDR2 is FYNNEI. This CDR3 has 15 residues.

By frequency, this clonotype registers medium-sized. This chain uses TRBV12-5 with TRBJ2-1; TCRdb gives TRBD1 as the D gene, but with no DNA this cannot be confirmed. Germline values: CDR1 LGHNT, CDR2 FRNRAP. The CDR3 length is 12 residues. CDR3 protein: CASVAPNHEQFF.

Considering frequency, this clonotype is large. The rearrangement joins TRBV2 to TRBJ2-5. The CDR3 runs 12 residues. In germline, CDR1 is SNHLY, CDR2 FYNNEI. The CDR3 sequence is CASGEIEETQYF.

Frequency places this clonotype as large. The chain recombines TRBV10-3 with TRBJ2-2; absent DNA, TCRdb's TRBD1 call cannot be checked. This CDR3 spans 13 amino acids. CDR1 is ENHRY, CDR2 SYGVKD, per germline. CDR3 residues: CAITSPGAGELFF.

This clonotype is classed as medium-sized (0.01 to 0.1%) by frequency. This CDR3 reads CASSWLRQDTQYF. The chain has TRBV28 and TRBJ2-3. Germline V gene data show CDR1 as MDHEN and CDR2 as SYDVKM. The CDR3 sequence is 13 residues long.

This clonotype counts as medium-sized by frequency. The gene calls are TRBV12-3 or TRBV12-4 and TRBJ2-5. This CDR3 has 15 amino acids. CDR3 region: CASSLGQGVQETQYF.

By frequency, this clonotype registers large. This chain joins TRBV6-6 and TRBJ2-7; TCRdb selects TRBD1, and the lack of DNA leaves this call unchecked. CDR3 length: 13 amino acids. Per the germline V gene, CDR1 is MNHNY and CDR2 is SVGAGI (reference sequence). CDR3 sequence reads: CASSRDSYYEQYF.

Measured by frequency, this clonotype is medium-sized (0.01 to 0.1%). J is TRBJ2-3 and V is TRBV20-1; as DNA is missing, the TRBD1 call by TCRdb cannot be tested. The CDR3 contains 12 residues. Germline lookup yields CDR1 DFQATT and CDR2 SNEGSKA (reference sequence). The CDR3 is CSATPGPDTQYF.

Measured by frequency, this clonotype is medium-sized (0.01 to 0.1%). Here the CDR3 reads CASSYSGVGRKYF. V usage is TRBV6-5 and J usage is TRBJ2-3; TCRdb's D call of TRBD2 is untestable without DNA. The CDR3 length is 13 residues. The germline V gene encodes CDR1 MNHEY and CDR2 SVGAGI.

This clonotype shows up as large by frequency. CDR3 sequence: CASSPPGQGYEQYF. The chain links TRBV4-1 to TRBJ2-7; TCRdb indicates TRBD1, and absent DNA this call remains unverified. The V gene's germline CDR1 is MGHRA and CDR2 YSYEKL. The length of the CDR3 is 14 residues.

This clonotype registers medium-sized by frequency. This chain joins TRBV15 and TRBJ2-5; as DNA is missing, the TRBD2 call by TCRdb cannot be tested. The CDR3 totals 16 residues. The germline gives CDR1 LNHNV, CDR2 YYDKDF (reference sequence). CDR3 residues: CATSRDSRLAGGTQYF.

This clonotype is classed as large by frequency. The V and J genes are TRBV7-2 and TRBJ1-2; the TRBD1 assignment by TCRdb is unverifiable without DNA. This CDR3 spans 13 amino acids. Germline CDR1 and CDR2: SGHTA and FQGNSA. CDR3 protein: CASSARDSYGYTF. Drawing the rest from reference TRBV7-2 and TRBJ1-2, the complete variable domain is GAGVSQSPSNKVTEKGKDVELRCDPISGHTALYWYRQSLGQGLEFLIYFQGNSAPDKSGLPSDRFSAERTGGSVSTLTIQRTQQEDSAVYLCASSARDSYGYTFGSGTRLTVV.

This clonotype is identified as medium-sized from frequency. The chain joins TRBV6-2 or TRBV6-3 to TRBJ2-1. CDR1 is MNHEY and CDR2 is SVGEGT in the germline V gene. The CDR3 has 15 amino acids. This chain's CDR3 is CASSLRESSYNEQFF.

This clonotype is medium-sized by frequency. The chain links TRBV5-1 to TRBJ2-3. CDR1 is SGHRS, CDR2 YFSETQ, per germline. The CDR3 runs to 14 residues. The CDR3 loop reads CASSLPLSTDTQYF.

This clonotype is deemed large by its frequency. The J gene is TRBJ2-2, the V gene TRBV7-6. This CDR3 region has 14 residues. The germline V gene has CDR1 SGHVS and CDR2 FNYEAQ. CDR3 amino acids: CASSLGQDIGELFF.

Considering frequency, this clonotype is medium-sized (0.01 to 0.1%). V and J are TRBV5-1 and TRBJ2-1; TCRdb's D call of TRBD2 is untestable without DNA. The CDR3 spans 16 residues. Germline values: CDR1 SGHRS, CDR2 YFSETQ. CDR3: CASSLGRTSGSDEQFF.

By frequency, this clonotype registers medium-sized. The chain is built from TRBV5-6 and TRBJ1-6. The CDR3 is made up of 14 amino acids. Germline loops: CDR1 SGHDT, CDR2 YYEEEE. CDR3 amino acids: CASSVRTNNSPLHF.

V usage is TRBV2 and J usage is TRBJ2-3; TCRdb returns TRBD2, unconfirmable since there is no DNA. This CDR3 is built from 16 residues. Germline CDR1 SNHLY, CDR2 FYNNEI. CDR3 sequence reads: CASRSSDASGGDTQYF.

By frequency, this clonotype is medium-sized. This chain joins TRBV6-5 and TRBJ1-5; TCRdb reports TRBD1, a call that lacks DNA to check it against. The germline V gene encodes CDR1 MNHEY and CDR2 SVGAGI. The CDR3 loop spans 16 amino acids. The CDR3 loop is CASSSARGQGDQPQHF.